Presented here are 13 T cell receptor beta chains from one specimen sequenced in a study of metastatic and nonmetastatic thyroid tumors. TCRdb re-called the PCR reads via MiXCR. The sample yields roughly 70,000 clones, roughly 18% seen once. No treatment of any kind had been given to any patient before thyroid surgery. Sequencing input: blood. The receptor set was obtained from a female donor with papillary thyroid cancer or a benign thyroid nodule (not recorded which). Some clones in this sample may be carry-over from other donors' samples.

This clone appeared a few times. The chain employs TRBV6-6 and TRBJ1-1, with D perhaps matching TRBD1 (6 bases). This CDR3 comprises 15 residues. Germline CDR1 and CDR2: MNHNY and SVGAGI (reference sequence). Trimming left V 0 bases short and J 7 bases short, with 15 bases between. CDR3 DNA: TGTGCCAGCAGTTACTCCTGGGGGGCGGGTGGTGAAGCTTTCTTT. This encodes CASSYSWGAGGEAFF.

This clone was picked up a small number of times. This chain links TRBV19 with TRBJ2-2; maybe TRBD1 (6 bases). Germline lookup yields CDR1 LNHDA and CDR2 SQIVND (reference sequence). This CDR3 is 15 amino acids long. V was clipped by 3 bases and J by 3 bases, with 11 bases between them. Written as DNA, the CDR3 is TGTGCCAGTAGTATTCCAGGGGCGGACACCGGGGAGCTGTTTTTT. This codes for CASSIPGADTGELFF.

This sequence joins TRBV11-1 and TRBJ2-5, with a weak D call TRBD2 (7 bases). CDR1 SGHAT and CDR2 FQDESV come from the germline V gene (reference sequence). V lost 1 base to trimming and J lost 3 bases, with 21 bases between them. The length of the CDR3 is 18 residues. The CDR3 nucleotides are TGTGCCAGCAGCTTAGGGGCGGGGGCCACCAGGGTTGAAGAGACCCAGTACTTC. This codes for CASSLGAGATRVEETQYF. Complete variable domain (other parts from reference TRBV11-1 and TRBJ2-5): EAEVAQSPRYKITEKSQAVAFWCDPISGHATLYWYRQILGQGPELLVQFQDESVVDDSQLPKDRFSAERLKGVDSTLKIQPAELGDSAMYLCASSLGAGATRVEETQYFGPGTRLLVL.

As to this clone: A much more abundant neighbour one base away suggests this may be a read error. Within the sample, other DNA sequences also encode this same CDR3. J is TRBJ2-5 and V is TRBV7-2, with D uncertain. CDR1 is SGHTA, CDR2 FQGNSA, per germline. This CDR3 comprises 14 residues. CDR3 sequence: CASSLGLDQETQYF. The CDR3, as DNA: TGTGCCAGCAGCTTAGGTCTAGACCAAGAGACACAGTACTTC.

This clone was picked up many times. The J gene is TRBJ2-1, the V gene TRBV7-9; weak D call: TRBD2 (5 bases). The CDR3 totals 14 residues. The V and J ends lost 3 bases and 7 bases respectively, with 13 bases between them. Germline lookup yields CDR1 SEHNR and CDR2 FQNEAQ (reference sequence). CDR3: CASSFLGVGNEQFF. In nucleotides, the CDR3 is TGTGCCAGCAGCTTTCTGGGAGTGGGAAATGAGCAGTTCTTC.

This clone was seen many times. Distinct nucleotide sequences in the sample also encode this CDR3. This chain connects TRBV6-1 to TRBJ2-7; 16 bases are a match to TRBD2. Unmatched junction bases numbered 9, after V lost 10 bases and J lost 0 bases. The CDR3 extends over 17 amino acids. Germline values: CDR1 MNHNS, CDR2 SASEGT. The CDR3 coding sequence is TGTGCCATAAGAGGGACTAGCGGGAGGGCGATCTCCTACGAGCAGTACTTC. Protein product: CAIRGTSGRAISYEQYF.

Many counts were recorded for this clone. The J gene is TRBJ2-2, the V gene TRBV7-4; maybe TRBD1 (6 bases). The CDR3 runs 17 residues. Germline V gives CDR1 SGHVT, CDR2 SQSDAQ. V gave up 2 bases and J gave up 3 bases, with 16 bases separating them. The CDR3 region is CASSLPSGQLDTGELFF. The CDR3 nucleotides are TGTGCCAGCAGCTTACCTTCCGGACAGCTAGACACCGGGGAGCTGTTTTTT. The complete variable domain, with remaining parts taken from reference TRBV7-4 and TRBJ2-2, reads GAGVSQSPRYKVAKRGRDVALRCDSISGHVTLYWYRQTLGQGSEVLTYSQSDAQRDKSGRPSGRFSAERPERSVSTLKIQRTEQGDSAVYLCASSLPSGQLDTGELFFGEGSRLTVL.

This clone was counted at least ten times. The chain is built from TRBV4-2 and TRBJ2-7; 9 positions agree with TRBD1. The germline V gene encodes CDR1 LGHNA and CDR2 YNFKEQ. V lost 2 bases and J lost 2; bases outside the gene matches: 4. The CDR3 is 15 residues long. For the CDR3, the DNA is TGTGCCAGCAGCCAACTTGGGGACAGGGCCTACGAGCAGTACTTC. Translated: CASSQLGDRAYEQYF.

This clone has ten or more counts. The chain joins TRBV20-1 to TRBJ2-7; D unresolved. Trimming pared 7 bases from V and 3 bases from J, leaving 16 bases between. CDR1 is DFQATT and CDR2 is SNEGSKA in the germline V gene (reference sequence). The CDR3 sequence is 13 residues long. The CDR3 region has the DNA TGCAGTGGTACACCTGGCAGATACTACGAGCAGTACTTC. Protein product: CSGTPGRYYEQYF.

This clone was observed many times. The gene calls are TRBV20-1 and TRBJ2-7; TRBD1 matches 7 bases. Germline V CDR1 and CDR2: DFQATT, SNEGSKA (reference sequence). This CDR3 has 14 residues. The V and J ends lost 2 bases and 3 bases, in that order; junction bases with no gene match: 7. CDR3 amino acids: CSARHRDRNYEQYF. In nucleotides, the CDR3 is TGCAGTGCTAGACATAGGGACAGAAACTACGAGCAGTACTTC.

Ten or more counts support this clone. The chain links TRBV29-1 to TRBJ1-2, with 8 bases lining up with TRBD1. Trimming at V came to 5 bases and at J to 3 bases, leaving 11 bases not matched to a gene. The length of the CDR3 is 15 residues. Germline V gives CDR1 SQVTM, CDR2 ANQGSEA. In nucleotides, the CDR3 is TGCAGCGTTTTACCTCCATTGACAGGGGACTATGGCTACACCTTC. Translation gives CSVLPPLTGDYGYTF.

The chain carries TRBV19 and TRBJ1-2; D might be TRBD1 (6 bases). Deletions cut 5 bases from V and 4 bases from J, with 26 bases between. The CDR3 length is 18 residues. Germline CDR1 LNHDA, CDR2 SQIVND (reference sequence). CDR3 loop: CASSPQLTGRPLGYGYTF. CDR3 sequence (DNA): TGTGCCAGTAGTCCTCAATTGACAGGACGCCCGTTAGGCTATGGCTACACCTTC.

This clone has a count of ten or more. CDR3 in amino acids: CATSRDWSGGTEAFF. CDR3 nucleotides: TGTGCCACCAGCAGAGATTGGTCAGGGGGGACTGAAGCTTTCTTT. The V call is TRBV15, the J call TRBJ1-1; TRBD1 matches at 7 bases. The V gene end was trimmed by 0 bases and the J gene end by 5 bases; junction bases not matched to a gene: 6. Germline CDR1 reads LNHNV; CDR2 reads YYDKDF (reference sequence). There are 15 residues in the CDR3.